This record looks at one T cell receptor (beta chain) sequence and its context. Its antigen is as yet unknown. The sample comes from a study of vaccination and CD4 T cells after COVID-19. Across the study: Overlapping spike pools from SARS-CoV-2 and HCoV-NL63, HCoV-OC43 and HCoV-229E served as culture stimuli.

The germline V and J ends were trimmed by 6 bases and 0 bases, with 9 bases remaining between them. Germline V gives CDR1 MNHNS, CDR2 SASEGT. This CDR3 is built from 14 residues. As for treatment: roughly 10-day PBMC culture with coronavirus spike peptide pools or control peptides (ViraFEST assay). An Oncomine TCR Beta short-read assay was used to sequence the DNA from cultured CD4+ T cells. From cultured CD4+ T cells, genomic DNA was extracted. TCRdb redid the calling of the PCR reads with MiXCR, one entry per CDR3 protein. The sample consists of some 12,000 distinct CDR3 sequences, about half of them appearing once.

This chain uses TRBV6-1 with TRBJ2-1, with D possibly TRBD2 on 5 matching bases. Sequencing was carried out using CD4+ T cells from blood, cultured in vitro. The TCR originated in a human donor who had recovered from COVID-19. This chain's CDR3 is CASRADFSYNEQFF. CDR3 coding DNA: TGTGCCAGCAGGGCGGACTTCTCCTACAATGAGCAGTTCTTC.